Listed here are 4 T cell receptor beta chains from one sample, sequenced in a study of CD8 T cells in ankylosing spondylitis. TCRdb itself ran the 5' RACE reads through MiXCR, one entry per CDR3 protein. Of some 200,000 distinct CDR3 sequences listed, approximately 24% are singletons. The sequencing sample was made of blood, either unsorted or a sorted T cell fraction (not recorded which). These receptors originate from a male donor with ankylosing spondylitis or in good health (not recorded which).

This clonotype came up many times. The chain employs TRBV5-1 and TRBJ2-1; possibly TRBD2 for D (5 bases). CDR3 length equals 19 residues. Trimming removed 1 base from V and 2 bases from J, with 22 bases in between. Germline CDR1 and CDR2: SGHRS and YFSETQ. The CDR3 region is CASSLSLSNDYPTYNEQFF. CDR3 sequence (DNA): TGCGCCAGCAGCTTGTCCCTGTCCAACGACTACCCCACCTACAATGAGCAGTTCTTC.

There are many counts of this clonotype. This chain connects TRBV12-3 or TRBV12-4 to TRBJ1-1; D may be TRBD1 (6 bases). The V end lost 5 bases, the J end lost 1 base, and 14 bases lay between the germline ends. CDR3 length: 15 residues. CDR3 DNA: TGTGCCAGCAGTCTAAGGGACAACCGGAACACTGAAGCTTTCTTT. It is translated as CASSLRDNRNTEAFF.

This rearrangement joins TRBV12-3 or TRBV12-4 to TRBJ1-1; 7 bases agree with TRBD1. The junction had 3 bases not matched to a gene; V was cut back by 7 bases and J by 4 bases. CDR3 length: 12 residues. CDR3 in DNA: TGTGCCAGCAATCAGGGGGGCACTGAAGCTTTCTTT. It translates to CASNQGGTEAFF.

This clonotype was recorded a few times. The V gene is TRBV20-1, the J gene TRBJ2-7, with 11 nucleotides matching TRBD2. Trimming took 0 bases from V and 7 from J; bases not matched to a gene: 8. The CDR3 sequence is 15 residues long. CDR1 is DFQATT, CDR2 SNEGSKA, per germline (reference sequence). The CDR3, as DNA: TGCAGTGCTAGAGAGAATAGCGGGAGGGCCCGGGAGCAGTACTTC. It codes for CSARENSGRAREQYF.